The 22 T cell receptor beta chains in this list originate from one sample, sequenced in a study of T cell responses to AZD1222 COVID-19 vaccine. Using immunoSEQ multiplex PCR, the repertoire was profiled, and TCRdb retains in-frame clones only, with some absent. Found here are approximately 150,000 clones, 92% of them singletons; the top ten hold 1.7%. This specimen consisted of peripheral blood, obtained on day 0 of AZD1222 vaccination. Every receptor here comes from an adult in good health.

J is TRBJ1-2 and V is TRBV28; no clear D. Germline V CDR1 and CDR2: MDHEN, SYDVKM. The CDR3 consists of 12 residues. Deletions cut 5 bases from V and 7 bases from J, with 11 bases between. As DNA, the CDR3 is TGTGCCAGCAGTGACTTACCCCGTGGCTACACCTTC. Protein product: CASSDLPRGYTF.

Worth noting for this clone: The junction shows a germline mismatch at one end, possibly a read error. The chain couples TRBV25-1 to TRBJ2-6; possibly TRBD1 for D (5 bases). The CDR3 length is 17 residues. The germline V gene has CDR1 MGHDK and CDR2 SYGVNS. The CDR3 loop is CASSEYFQHSGANVLTF. DNA of the CDR3: TGTGCCAGCAGTGAATATTTCCAACACTCTGGGGCCAACGTTCTGACTTTC.

This clone was observed once. V gene TRBV10-2 combines with J gene TRBJ2-3; 8 bases map to TRBD1. Germline values: CDR1 WSHSY, CDR2 SAAADI. V shed 7 bases and J 4 bases; nucleotides not matched to a gene: 7. The CDR3 is 14 amino acids. CDR3 nucleotides: TGCGCCAGCAAGTCGGACAGGGTCGCAGATACGCAGTATTTT. Encoded protein: CASKSDRVADTQYF.

This clone was seen a single time. The rearrangement links TRBV7-9 to TRBJ1-3, with D tentatively TRBD1 (6 bases). This CDR3 is 14 amino acids long. CDR1 and CDR2 from the germline V gene are SEHNR and FQNEAQ (reference sequence). V was trimmed by 2 bases and J by 5 bases, leaving 10 bases between them. This CDR3 reads CASSLTGRRNTIYF. For the CDR3, the DNA is TGTGCCAGCAGCTTAACAGGGCGAAGAAACACCATATATTTT.

The rearrangement uses TRBV3-1 (or the pseudogene TRBV3-2) and TRBJ2-3; TRBD2 aligns across 7 bases. CDR3 size: 16 residues. Germline CDR1 LGHDT, CDR2 YNNKEL (reference sequence). V shed 4 bases and J 4 bases; nucleotides not matched to a gene: 11. The CDR3: CASSPTAGAFADTQYF. The CDR3, as DNA: TGTGCCAGCAGCCCCACCGCGGGAGCCTTCGCAGATACGCAGTATTTT.

This chain joins TRBV11-1 and TRBJ1-1; tentative D call: TRBD1 (6 bases). CDR3 length: 15 amino acids. Germline assignment: CDR1 SGHAT and CDR2 FQDESV (reference sequence). Trimming took 1 base from V and 1 from J, leaving 10 bases between them. CDR3 amino acids: CASSLDQGTNTEAFF. The CDR3 nucleotides read TGTGCCAGCAGCTTAGACCAGGGGACGAACACTGAAGCTTTCTTT.

The chain uses TRBV24-1 and TRBJ1-5; D is unresolved. Trimming cost V 3 bases and J 0 bases, with 5 bases left between them. Germline CDR1 and CDR2: KGHDR and SFDVKD. CDR3 length: 14 residues. The CDR3 spells CATSDGFSNQPQHF. CDR3 nucleotides: TGTGCCACCAGTGATGGATTTAGCAATCAGCCCCAGCATTTT.

This clone was picked up one time. V usage is TRBV7-8 and J usage is TRBJ1-2; 7 nucleotides agree with TRBD1. Germline assignment: CDR1 SGHVS and CDR2 FQNEAQ. The CDR3 loop spans 14 amino acids. Trimming removed 5 bases from V and 8 bases from J; junction bases left unmatched: 11. This CDR3 reads CASSTRQGLGGYTF. CDR3 nucleotides: TGTGCCAGCAGCACCCGACAGGGTTTAGGGGGCTACACCTTC.

The chain couples TRBV10-1 to TRBJ2-2; 10 nucleotides match TRBD2. V dropped 2 bases and J dropped 6; count of bases not matched to a gene: 3. In germline, CDR1 is WNHNN, CDR2 SYGVQD (reference sequence). The CDR3 covers 15 residues. The CDR3, as DNA: TGCGCCAGCAGTGAGGGGACTAGCGAAGCCGGGGAGCTGTTTTTT. Encoded protein: CASSEGTSEAGELFF.

This chain joins TRBV9 and TRBJ1-5, with D possibly matching TRBD1 (5 bases). The CDR3 totals 14 residues. CDR1 and CDR2 (germline): SGDLS, YYNGEE. Trimming took off 8 bases at V and 6 bases at J, with 18 bases between the two ends. The CDR3 coding sequence is TGTGCCAGTTCCCGGGACGGAGACAGTCAGCCCCAGCATTTT. It codes for CASSRDGDSQPQHF. The full variable domain, rest sourced from reference TRBV9 and TRBJ1-5, is DSGVTQTPKHLITATGQRVTLRCSPRSGDLSVYWYQQSLDQGLQFLIQYYNGEERAKGNILERFSAQQFPDLHSELNLSSLELGDSALYFCASSRDGDSQPQHFGDGTRLSIL.

This sequence joins TRBV5-6 and TRBJ1-2, with a possible D match to TRBD1 (6 bases). V lost 4 bases to trimming and J lost 3 bases, with 16 bases between them. Germline CDR1 and CDR2: SGHDT and YYEEEE. The CDR3 covers 15 residues. CDR3 sequence: CASSPLRGGYYGYTF. In DNA, the CDR3 is TGTGCCAGCAGCCCGTTAAGAGGGGGGTACTATGGCTACACCTTC.

CDR3 nucleotide sequence: TGTGCCAGCAGCTTAGACCCCAGAAGATCACCCCTCCACTTT. Protein: CASSLDPRRSPLHF. This chain uses TRBV11-2 with TRBJ1-6; D is undetermined. The CDR3 has 14 residues. The germline CDR1 and CDR2 sequences are SGHAT and FQNNGV. V lost 0 bases to trimming and J lost 10 bases, with 10 bases between them.

J is TRBJ1-1 and V is TRBV6-5; D gene unclear. The CDR3 loop spans 13 amino acids. V was cut by 6 bases and J by 1 base, with 9 bases left in between. The germline CDR1 and CDR2 sequences are MNHEY and SVGAGI. CDR3 region: CASRAWGNTEAFF. The DNA of the CDR3 is TGTGCCAGCAGGGCGTGGGGGAACACTGAAGCTTTCTTT.

The rearrangement links TRBV15 to TRBJ1-5; 11 bases fit TRBD1. Germline V gene sequence: CDR1 LNHNV, CDR2 YYDKDF (reference sequence). This CDR3 region has 15 residues. V lost 5 bases to trimming and J lost 8 bases; unmatched junction nucleotides: 8. The CDR3 reads CATSGGTGGLKPQHF. CDR3 coding DNA: TGTGCCACCAGCGGGGGGACAGGGGGTTTGAAGCCCCAGCATTTT.

The V call is TRBV5-1, the J call TRBJ2-5; D is possibly TRBD2 (5 bases). Looked up from germline, CDR1 is SGHRS and CDR2 is YFSETQ. The V end was cut by 0 bases, the J end by 3 bases, with 6 bases between. There are 13 residues in the CDR3. This CDR3 reads CASSLGTEETQYF. DNA for the CDR3: TGCGCCAGCAGCTTGGGGACTGAAGAGACCCAGTACTTC.

This chain links TRBV5-5 with TRBJ1-2; no firm D call. Germline loops: CDR1 SGHKS, CDR2 YYEKEE (reference sequence). V was cut by 0 bases and J by 5 bases, with 11 bases left in between. The CDR3 has 14 amino acids. The CDR3 sequence is CASSLEMWVYGYTF. CDR3 in DNA: TGTGCCAGCAGCTTGGAAATGTGGGTTTATGGCTACACCTTC.

This clone was observed a single time. The CDR3 DNA follows: TGCAGCGTTGACCGGAACTGGGATACGCAGTATTTT. Protein: CSVDRNWDTQYF. The J gene is TRBJ2-3, the V gene TRBV29-1, with no clear D. CDR1 is SQVTM, CDR2 ANQGSEA, per germline. V was pared by 3 bases and J by 6 bases, with 10 bases between. The CDR3 loop spans 12 amino acids.

The gene calls are TRBV19 and TRBJ1-2; 8 bases align to TRBD1. J lost 8 bases, V lost 5 bases, and 10 bases had no gene match. Germline V gives CDR1 LNHDA, CDR2 SQIVND (reference sequence). This CDR3 spans 14 amino acids. The CDR3 nucleotides read TGTGCCAGTAGTTATCGGGACAGGTTGAACGGCTACACCTTC. This translates into CASSYRDRLNGYTF.

The chain recombines TRBV5-1 with TRBJ1-4; D is perhaps TRBD1 (5 bases). The CDR3 loop spans 14 amino acids. V was trimmed by 5 bases and J by 6 bases, leaving 14 bases between them. Looked up from germline, CDR1 is SGHRS and CDR2 is YFSETQ. The chain's CDR3 is CASRLAGPDEKLFF. The DNA of the CDR3 is TGCGCCAGCAGGCTGGCGGGGCCAGATGAAAAACTGTTTTTT. Together with reference TRBV5-1 and TRBJ1-4, the CDR3 gives the full variable domain: KAGVTQTPRYLIKTRGQQVTLSCSPISGHRSVSWYQQTPGQGLQFLFEYFSETQRNKGNFPGRFSGRQFSNSRSEMNVSTLELGDSALYLCASRLAGPDEKLFFGSGTQLSVL.

The J gene is TRBJ2-1, the V gene TRBV5-4; 9 nucleotides line up with TRBD2. V trimming: 1 base; J trimming: 2 bases; junction bases outside the gene matches: 4. Germline CDR1 is SGHNT and CDR2 is YYREEE (reference sequence). The CDR3 is 16 residues long. The DNA for the CDR3 is TGTGCCAGCAGCTTGACTAGCGGGTCGGCCTACAATGAGCAGTTCTTC. Amino acids: CASSLTSGSAYNEQFF.

A single count supports this clone. The V and J genes are TRBV30 and TRBJ2-2; D is uncertain. V was shortened by 3 bases and J by 6 bases, with 5 bases between the two germline ends. Germline V lookup: CDR1 GTSNPN, CDR2 SVGIG (reference sequence). This CDR3 is built from 11 residues. The chain's CDR3 is CAWRQSGELFF. The CDR3 DNA follows: TGTGCCTGGAGGCAGTCCGGGGAGCTGTTTTTT.

The rearrangement joins TRBV15 to TRBJ2-5; TRBD2 agrees at 11 bases. The V segment lost 1 base and the J segment 4 bases; nucleotides outside the gene matches: 5. From germline, CDR1 is LNHNV and CDR2 YYDKDF (reference sequence). This CDR3 spans 16 amino acids. The CDR3 DNA reads as TGTGCCACCAGCAGAGCTAGCGGGAGGTACGGAGAGACCCAGTACTTC. Protein: CATSRASGRYGETQYF.